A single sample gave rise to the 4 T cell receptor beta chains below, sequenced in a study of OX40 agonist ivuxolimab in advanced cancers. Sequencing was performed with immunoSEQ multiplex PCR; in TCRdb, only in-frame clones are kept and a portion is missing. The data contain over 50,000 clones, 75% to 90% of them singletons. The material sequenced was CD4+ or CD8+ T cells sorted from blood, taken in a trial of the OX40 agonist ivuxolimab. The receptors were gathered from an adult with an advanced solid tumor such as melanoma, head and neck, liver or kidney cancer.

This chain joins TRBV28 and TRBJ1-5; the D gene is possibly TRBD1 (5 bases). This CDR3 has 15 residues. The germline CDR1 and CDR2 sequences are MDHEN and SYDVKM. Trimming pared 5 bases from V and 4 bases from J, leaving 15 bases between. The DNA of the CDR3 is TGTGCCAGCAGTCCCCCCGAGAGGGGAAATCAGCCCCAGCATTTT. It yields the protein CASSPPERGNQPQHF.

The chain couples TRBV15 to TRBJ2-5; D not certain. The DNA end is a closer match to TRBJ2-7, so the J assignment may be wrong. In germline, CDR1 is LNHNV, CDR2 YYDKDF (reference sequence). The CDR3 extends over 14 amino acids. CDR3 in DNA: TGTGCCACCAGCAGAGATCTGAGGATTGCCGAGCAGTACTTC. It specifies CATSRDLRIAEQYF.

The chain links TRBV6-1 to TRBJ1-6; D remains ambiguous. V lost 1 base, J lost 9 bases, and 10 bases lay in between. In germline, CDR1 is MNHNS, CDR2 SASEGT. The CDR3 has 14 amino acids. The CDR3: CASSEGGLSSPLHF. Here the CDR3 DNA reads TGTGCCAGCAGTGAAGGAGGGTTGAGTTCACCCCTCCACTTT.

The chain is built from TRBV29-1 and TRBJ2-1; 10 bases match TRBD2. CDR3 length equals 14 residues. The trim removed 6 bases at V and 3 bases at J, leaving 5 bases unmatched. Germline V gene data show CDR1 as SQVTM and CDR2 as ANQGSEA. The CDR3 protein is CSVSGTSVYNEQFF. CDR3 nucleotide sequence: TGCAGCGTCTCCGGGACTAGCGTCTACAATGAGCAGTTCTTC.